The 7 T cell receptor beta chains reported below all come from one sample, sequenced in a study of OX40 agonist ivuxolimab in advanced cancers. Sequencing was performed with immunoSEQ multiplex PCR; in TCRdb, only in-frame clones are kept and a portion is missing. This table holds 80,000 or so clones, roughly 93% found once. The sequenced sample was CD4+ or CD8+ T cells sorted from blood, obtained in a trial of the OX40 agonist ivuxolimab. The receptor source for this set is an adult with an advanced solid tumor such as melanoma, head and neck, liver or kidney cancer.

The rearrangement links TRBV30 to TRBJ1-4; D gene unclear. Trimming cost V 4 bases and J 2 bases, with 8 bases left between them. Germline V CDR1 and CDR2: GTSNPN, SVGIG (reference sequence). CDR3 length: 13 amino acids. CDR3 protein: CAWTTPTNEKLFF. The CDR3 DNA sequence: TGTGCCTGGACGACACCGACTAATGAAAAACTGTTTTTT.

In nucleotides, the CDR3 is TGCAGCGTTGGGACAGGAATTCAAGAGACCCAGTACTTC. It translates to CSVGTGIQETQYF. The chain carries TRBV29-1 and TRBJ2-5; TRBD1 agrees at 7 bases. Germline trimming cut 4 bases from V and 2 bases from J; bases unmatched to any gene: 4. The germline V gene encodes CDR1 SQVTM and CDR2 ANQGSEA. This CDR3 region has 13 residues.

CDR3 sequence reads: CASWEGREEKLFF. CDR3 DNA sequence: TGTGCCAGTTGGGAGGGAAGGGAGGAAAAACTGTTTTTT. This sequence joins TRBV25-1 and TRBJ1-4; D not resolved. Germline V lookup: CDR1 MGHDK, CDR2 SYGVNS. Trimming stripped 9 bases from V and 8 bases from J, with 16 bases between. The CDR3 loop spans 13 amino acids.

This clone appeared a single time. The rearrangement uses TRBV9 and TRBJ2-5; 14 bases match TRBD2. There are 16 residues in the CDR3. In germline, CDR1 is SGDLS, CDR2 YYNGEE. Germline trimming cut 4 bases from V and 2 bases from J; bases unmatched to any gene: 4. CDR3 protein: CASSQGLAGAQETQYF. In DNA form, the CDR3 reads TGTGCCAGCAGCCAGGGACTAGCGGGGGCTCAAGAGACCCAGTACTTC.

The CDR3 is CASSNRDRGSYEQYF. The CDR3 DNA sequence: TGCGCCAGCAGCAACCGGGACAGGGGCTCCTACGAGCAGTACTTC. The V and J genes are TRBV5-1 and TRBJ2-7; 10 positions agree with TRBD1. In germline, CDR1 is SGHRS, CDR2 YFSETQ. The CDR3 covers 15 residues. J lost 0 bases, V lost 4 bases, and 4 bases had no gene match.

The V call is TRBV9, the J call TRBJ1-4, with D perhaps matching TRBD1 (5 bases). Trimming shortened V by 3 bases and J by 6 bases, and 15 bases separated the two germline ends. The CDR3 loop spans 15 amino acids. CDR1 is SGDLS, CDR2 YYNGEE, per germline. The CDR3 nucleotides read TGTGCCAGCAGCGCGAGGGGTCACTCGGATGAAAAACTGTTTTTT. Translation: CASSARGHSDEKLFF.

This rearrangement joins TRBV2 to TRBJ1-1; TRBD1 matches at 7 bases. Germline CDR1 and CDR2: SNHLY and FYNNEI. Trimming removed 11 bases from V and 0 bases from J; junction bases left unmatched: 18. This CDR3 spans 17 amino acids. The chain's CDR3 is CAGDGRGRAVMNTEAFF. CDR3 nucleotides: TGTGCCGGAGACGGGAGGGGGCGAGCCGTTATGAACACTGAAGCTTTCTTT. Using reference TRBV2 and TRBJ1-1 for the parts outside the CDR3, the full variable domain is EPEVTQTPSHQVTQMGQEVILRCVPISNHLYFYWYRQILGQKVEFLVSFYNNEISEKSEIFDDQFSVERPDGSNFTLKIRSTKLEDSAMYFCAGDGRGRAVMNTEAFFGQGTRLTVV.